This entry concerns a single T cell receptor (beta chain). The antigen is undetermined. Clones were sequenced by immunoSEQ multiplex PCR, and TCRdb holds only the in-frame ones, with some missing. The data hold 100,000 to 130,000 clones, with around 83% observed a single time. This entry comes from a study of T cell responses to AZD1222 COVID-19 vaccine. Points from the study as a whole: Unmutated variant regions reportedly attract nearly half of all spike-specific TCRs. Baseline seropositivity occurred in only a handful of AZD1222 recipients. Sampling captured repertoires only after the peak T cell response. Donors were mostly white British, more females; clonal diversity possibly underestimated.

The V and J ends lost 4 bases and 4 bases respectively, with 13 bases between them. From germline, CDR1 is ENHRY and CDR2 SYGVKD. This CDR3 contains 14 residues. The source is an adult in good health. The V call is TRBV10-3, the J call TRBJ1-2; no reliable D call. Sequencing used peripheral blood, obtained on day 0 of AZD1222 vaccination. The CDR3 nucleotides are TGTGCCATCAGTGGGGAGGGAATCGGCTATGGCTACACCTTC. This translates into CAISGEGIGYGYTF.